This T cell receptor (beta chain) was captured in a study of blood T cell repertoires in COVID-19 (dated by TCRdb to 2020 to 2021). General notes on the study: Samples from collaborators originated in the United States, Italy and Spain and spanned both the acute and convalescent phases of COVID-19. The material from the prospective study consisted of cDNA or gDNA derived from T cells, B-cell-depleted T cells, or PBMCs. Samples were obtained from the ongoing ImmuneRACE study (first 160 participants) and from some 1,200 subjects provided by 6 global collaborators. A de-identified subject ID, COVID-19 status, age in years and sex were almost always included in the sample metadata. Deeply sampled blood TCRbeta repertoires from subjects exposed to, actively infected with, or recovered from COVID-19 were included in the dataset. HLA class I and class II types, where available, came from metadata supplied by the sample provider rather than from assay-based typing. A freely available public database, intended as a resource for researchers studying the immune response to SARS-CoV-2, is where the repertoires were released. Broad study findings and their caveats: The amount of clinical and demographic metadata varied by source and participant and was provided uncurated.

Ends trimmed: V by 4 bases, J by 8 bases; bases unmatched to a gene: 7. Measured from the cysteine to the phenylalanine, the CDR3 is 13 residues long. Only the CDR3 DNA stays, 39 bases, in frame from base 1. The germline V gene sets CDR1 to MDHEN and CDR2 to SYDVKM. Regarding this clone: Its cognate antigen has yet to be identified. No much larger clone is present one base from it, and per-base qualities are unavailable.

The collaborating institutions used their own protocols to collect whole blood in K2EDTA tubes. For TCRbeta analysis, collaborator samples were shipped as frozen whole blood, as isolated PBMCs, or as DNA extracted from either sample type. TCRbeta CDR3 regions were amplified from genomic DNA using the immunoSEQ Assay, a bias-controlled multiplex PCR. The original pipeline was this. Nucleated cell counts per sample were estimated from amplification of reference gene primers within the assay. Sequence reads were collapsed and filtered to measure the absolute abundance of every unique TCRbeta CDR3 rearrangement. Productive Simpson clonality was computed per sample as the square root of Simpson's diversity index over productive rearrangements. TCRdb limited this immuneACCESS table to in-frame rearrangements with V and J called. A share of clones is missing; checked studies link under half to unresolved V genes, and the rest is unexplained. Clone size and V and J calls were adopted from that table, with D and trimming inferred from the DNA. This sample gives 29,000 or so clones in total; 80% to 90% of them show up just once. The ten largest account for approximately 9.9% of the sample.

The chain couples TRBV28 to TRBJ1-2; 7 bases in between match TRBD1. The sequencing sample was made of peripheral blood. This TCR was sampled from a human donor in a cohort sampled during active COVID-19. The DNA is as follows: TGTGCCAGCAGTTCAGGAGTCAGGGGGGGCTACACCTTC. Its protein is CASSSGVRGGYTF.